The 23 T cell receptor beta chains reported below all come from one sample, sequenced in a study of cytomegalovirus exposure and HLA in healthy donors. With 60 Vbeta and 13 Jbeta primers, the PCR was carried out. TCRdb keeps only in-frame clones here, not all; method: immunoSEQ multiplex PCR. Its clone listing holds 60,000 to 70,000 clones. What was sequenced was PBMCs. These receptors were obtained from a boy aged 5-17 years in good health and CMV-seronegative.

The chain has TRBV2 and TRBJ1-1; 7 bases fit TRBD1. J lost 5 bases, V lost 5 bases, and 5 bases had no gene match. Germline CDR1 reads SNHLY; CDR2 reads FYNNEI. The CDR3 is made up of 13 amino acids. CDR3: CASSRPGGTEAFF. The CDR3 nucleotides are TGTGCCAGCAGTCGGCCAGGGGGAACTGAAGCTTTCTTT.

The chain uses TRBV9 and TRBJ1-5, with TRBD1 as a possible D gene (5 bases). Deletions cut 0 bases from V and 1 base from J, with 5 bases between. This CDR3 spans 14 amino acids. Germline values: CDR1 SGDLS, CDR2 YYNGEE. The CDR3 loop reads CASSVGQSNQPQHF. CDR3 DNA: TGTGCCAGCAGCGTAGGACAGAGCAATCAGCCCCAGCATTTT. Full variable domain (outside the CDR3, taken from reference TRBV9 and TRBJ1-5): DSGVTQTPKHLITATGQRVTLRCSPRSGDLSVYWYQQSLDQGLQFLIQYYNGEERAKGNILERFSAQQFPDLHSELNLSSLELGDSALYFCASSVGQSNQPQHFGDGTRLSIL.

This chain uses TRBV14 with TRBJ1-1, with D unresolved. The CDR3 covers 15 residues. CDR1 and CDR2 from the germline V gene are SGHDN and FVKESK. Between the trimmed V and J ends, which lost 4 bases and 5 bases, there was a span of 17 bases. The CDR3 reads CASSLQEGKWTEAFF. CDR3 nucleotide sequence: TGTGCCAGCAGCCTCCAGGAAGGAAAGTGGACTGAAGCTTTCTTT.

V and J are TRBV20-1 and TRBJ2-1; TRBD2 agrees at 9 bases. This CDR3 has 11 residues. The trim removed 8 bases at V and 12 bases at J, leaving 8 bases unmatched. Per germline, CDR1 DFQATT and CDR2 SNEGSKA (reference sequence). CDR3 residues: CSLLRREGQFF. For the CDR3, the DNA is TGCAGTTTACTGCGGCGGGAGGGGCAGTTCTTC.

The chain recombines TRBV19 with TRBJ2-1; TRBD2 matches at 9 bases. In germline, CDR1 is LNHDA, CDR2 SQIVND (reference sequence). The CDR3 runs 15 residues. V dropped 6 bases and J dropped 6; count of bases not matched to a gene: 9. CDR3 nucleotides: TGTGCCAGTAGGGCTAGCGGGAATACCTTCAATGAGCAGTTCTTC. The encoded protein is CASRASGNTFNEQFF.

The gene calls are TRBV10-3 and TRBJ2-3; TRBD1 aligns across 8 bases. With V trimmed by 5 bases and J by 1 base, 2 bases remained unmatched. CDR3 length: 14 amino acids. Germline V gene sequence: CDR1 ENHRY, CDR2 SYGVKD. The CDR3 here is CAISQGAGTDTQYF. The CDR3 DNA reads TGTGCCATCAGTCAGGGGGCAGGCACAGATACGCAGTATTTT.

This rearrangement joins TRBV19 to TRBJ1-2, with no clear D. Germline CDR1 and CDR2: LNHDA and SQIVND (reference sequence). The CDR3 is 13 amino acids. Trimming left V 8 bases short and J 3 bases short, with 13 bases between. CDR3 in DNA: TGTGCCAGTTCCCGAGGGCCCGACTATGGCTACACCTTC. Translation: CASSRGPDYGYTF.

This rearrangement joins TRBV9 to TRBJ2-3, with 7 bases matching TRBD2. The CDR3 has 16 amino acids. The germline gives CDR1 SGDLS, CDR2 YYNGEE. The J segment lost 1 base and the V segment lost 4 bases, leaving 9 bases of the junction unmatched. The CDR3 DNA is TGTGCCAGCAGCTTTTCCACTAGCGACCGCACAGATACGCAGTATTTT. It codes for CASSFSTSDRTDTQYF.

This rearrangement joins TRBV7-3 to TRBJ2-2; D possibly corresponds to TRBD2 (6 bases). Trimming pared 4 bases from V and 5 bases from J, leaving 11 bases between. There are 14 residues in the CDR3. CDR1 and CDR2 from the germline V gene are SGHTA and FQGTGA. CDR3 sequence (DNA): TGTGCCAGCAGCTCACGAAGCGGGACCGGGGAGCTGTTTTTT. It yields the protein CASSSRSGTGELFF.

The chain is built from TRBV6-6 and TRBJ2-1, with a tentative D call TRBD1 (6 bases). Per the germline V gene, CDR1 is MNHNY and CDR2 is SVGAGI (reference sequence). Trimming shortened V by 6 bases and J by 6 bases, and 12 bases separated the two germline ends. This CDR3 region has 13 residues. CDR3 DNA sequence: TGTGCCAGCAGCTTGACAGGAGGCAATGAGCAGTTCTTC. This sequence encodes CASSLTGGNEQFF.

V gene TRBV6-5 combines with J gene TRBJ1-1; a possible D gene is TRBD1 (6 bases). The CDR3 has 15 amino acids. Germline assignment: CDR1 MNHEY and CDR2 SVGAGI. V lost 7 bases, J lost 4 bases, and 19 bases lay in between. The CDR3 sequence is CASILQGGLGTEAFF. CDR3 DNA sequence: TGTGCCAGCATTCTCCAAGGGGGTTTGGGCACTGAAGCTTTCTTT.

The rearrangement uses TRBV2 and TRBJ1-5, with D perhaps TRBD1 (5 bases). CDR1 and CDR2 from the germline V gene are SNHLY and FYNNEI. CDR3 length equals 13 residues. V lost 6 bases and J 3 bases, leaving 9 bases between the germline ends. The DNA of the CDR3 is TGTGCCAGCAGCGGGGGAAACAATCAGCCCCAGCATTTT. It specifies CASSGGNNQPQHF.

The chain uses TRBV10-1 and TRBJ2-1; D is ambiguous. Germline values: CDR1 WNHNN, CDR2 SYGVQD (reference sequence). The CDR3 has 15 residues. V was trimmed by 0 bases and J by 5 bases, leaving 11 bases between them. CDR3 nucleotides: TGCGCCAGCAGTGAGTCAAACCTGGGCGACAATGAGCAGTTCTTC. This codes for CASSESNLGDNEQFF.

The genes are TRBV7-8 and TRBJ2-1; a weak D match, TRBD1 (5 bases). This CDR3 region has 12 residues. The V end lost 5 bases, the J end lost 13 bases, and 15 bases lay between the germline ends. Germline lookup yields CDR1 SGHVS and CDR2 FQNEAQ. The CDR3 DNA is TGTGCCAGCAGCCTTCGGCAGGGTGAACAGTTCTTC. This translates into CASSLRQGEQFF.

The chain joins TRBV7-3 to TRBJ1-5, with D possibly being TRBD1 (6 bases). V was pared by 5 bases and J by 8 bases, with 16 bases between. CDR3 length: 14 residues. CDR1 is SGHTA and CDR2 is FQGTGA in the germline V gene. The CDR3 here is CASSPPGGPEPQHF. CDR3 DNA sequence: TGTGCCAGCAGCCCACCGGGGGGCCCGGAGCCCCAGCATTTT.

The V and J genes are TRBV4-3 and TRBJ2-3, with D tentatively TRBD2 (6 bases). With 0 bases removed from V and 0 bases from J, the gap between germline ends came to 16 bases. The CDR3 has 18 amino acids. Germline V lookup: CDR1 LGHNA, CDR2 YSLEER. The CDR3 DNA reads TGCGCCAGCAGCCAAGAAGCGGGTAGATTCCTTAGCACAGATACGCAGTATTTT. It translates to CASSQEAGRFLSTDTQYF.

This rearrangement joins TRBV7-6 to TRBJ2-1; TRBD2 matches at 11 bases. After removal of 1 base from V and 7 bases from J, the junction contained 6 bases not matched to a gene. Germline CDR1 SGHVS, CDR2 FNYEAQ. CDR3 length: 16 amino acids. The CDR3 nucleotides are TGTGCCAGCAGCTTAGTGTTAGCGGGAGGGAAGAATGAGCAGTTCTTC. It is translated as CASSLVLAGGKNEQFF.

The chain employs TRBV7-2 and TRBJ2-3; TRBD1 agrees at 7 bases. Germline loops: CDR1 SGHTA, CDR2 FQGNSA. The CDR3 loop spans 13 amino acids. V was clipped by 5 bases and J by 4 bases; unmatched bases: 3. The CDR3 DNA reads as TGTGCCAGCAGCCCCACAGGGGCAGATACGCAGTATTTT. Its protein is CASSPTGADTQYF.

The V call is TRBV30, the J call TRBJ2-1; 7 nucleotides agree with TRBD2. The germline V gene has CDR1 GTSNPN and CDR2 SVGIG (reference sequence). J lost 7 bases, V lost 5 bases, and 11 bases had no gene match. CDR3 length equals 14 residues. CDR3: CAWERDYGGNEQFF. DNA for the CDR3: TGTGCCTGGGAAAGGGACTACGGGGGGAATGAGCAGTTCTTC.

V gene TRBV9 combines with J gene TRBJ1-4; 7 nucleotides match TRBD1. This CDR3 spans 15 amino acids. V was pared by 3 bases and J by 4 bases, with 6 bases of the junction left unmatched. CDR1 is SGDLS and CDR2 is YYNGEE in the germline V gene. The CDR3 loop is CASSDSTGYNEKLFF. CDR3 DNA: TGTGCCAGCAGCGACTCGACAGGGTATAATGAAAAACTGTTTTTT.

The chain joins TRBV7-9 to TRBJ2-5, with 7 bases matching TRBD1. CDR3 length: 17 amino acids. The germline V gene has CDR1 SEHNR and CDR2 FQNEAQ (reference sequence). Germline trimming cut 4 bases from V and 5 bases from J; bases unmatched to any gene: 16. The CDR3 sequence is CASSSPPVVDRVETQYF. The CDR3, as DNA: TGTGCCAGCAGCTCTCCCCCCGTTGTCGACAGGGTGGAGACCCAGTACTTC.

CDR3 in DNA: TGTGCCAGCAGCCCCTGGAGCTCCTACAATGAGCAGTTCTTC. Its protein is CASSPWSSYNEQFF. This rearrangement joins TRBV14 to TRBJ2-1; D gene uncertain. Between the trimmed V and J ends, which lost 4 bases and 0 bases, there was a span of 7 bases. CDR1 and CDR2 from the germline V gene are SGHDN and FVKESK. The CDR3 extends over 14 amino acids.

The V and J genes are TRBV10-1 and TRBJ2-1; D may be TRBD2 (7 bases). Germline-derived CDR1 and CDR2 are WNHNN and SYGVQD (reference sequence). This CDR3 has 16 amino acids. Deletions cut 3 bases from V and 2 bases from J, with 14 bases between. CDR3 in amino acids: CASSDWGGATYNEQFF. CDR3 coding DNA: TGCGCCAGCAGTGACTGGGGGGGGGCTACCTACAATGAGCAGTTCTTC.